The 5 T cell receptor beta chains listed next were all sequenced from one sample in a study of blood T cell repertoires in COVID-19. The protocol was immunoSEQ multiplex PCR, while the TCRdb copy is restricted to in-frame clones and leaves out a portion. The sample records some 170,000 clones, around 76% being singletons. Sequences were obtained from peripheral blood. These receptors all come from a woman in her 70s with acute or convalescent COVID-19.

This clone was seen just once. V is TRBV11-2 and J is TRBJ2-1, with TRBD2 matching over 11 bases. J lost 2 bases, V lost 7 bases, and 4 bases had no gene match. Per germline, CDR1 SGHAT and CDR2 FQNNGV. The CDR3 has 15 amino acids. The CDR3 loop is CASNIAGGAYNEQFF. The CDR3 coding sequence is TGTGCCAGCAACATAGCGGGAGGGGCCTACAATGAGCAGTTCTTC.

V and J are TRBV10-3 and TRBJ1-1, with D possibly matching TRBD1 (6 bases). Germline V CDR1 and CDR2: ENHRY, SYGVKD. The CDR3 is made up of 15 amino acids. Trimming took 3 bases from V and 0 from J, leaving 11 bases between them. This CDR3 reads CAISEKGQMNTEAFF. In DNA form, the CDR3 reads TGTGCCATCAGTGAAAAAGGACAGATGAACACTGAAGCTTTCTTT.

The chain is built from TRBV7-2 and TRBJ2-7; 7 bases agree with TRBD1. The length of the CDR3 is 14 residues. Germline CDR1 reads SGHTA; CDR2 reads FQGNSA. V was clipped by 1 base and J by 7 bases; unmatched bases: 7. The CDR3, as DNA: TGTGCCAGCAGCTTAGTTGAGGGGGCTGGTGAGCAGTACTTC. It translates to CASSLVEGAGEQYF.

The chain has TRBV7-8 and TRBJ2-1; weak D call: TRBD2 (6 bases). The ends were cut back, 5 bases at V and 9 bases at J, with 14 bases in the middle. The CDR3 loop spans 13 amino acids. Germline loops: CDR1 SGHVS, CDR2 FQNEAQ. CDR3 DNA sequence: TGTGCCAGCAGCACCGGGAGACTTTCTGAGCAGTTCTTC. Its protein product is CASSTGRLSEQFF.

This clone was recorded once. The chain links TRBV6-1 to TRBJ1-6; unclear D gene. V was trimmed by 0 bases and J by 0 bases, leaving 12 bases between them. The CDR3 spans 18 residues. The germline V gene has CDR1 MNHNS and CDR2 SASEGT. The CDR3 DNA reads TGTGCCAGCAGTGAAGCGCTTCGAGGGAGCTCCTATAATTCACCCCTCCACTTT. It encodes CASSEALRGSSYNSPLHF.